This T cell receptor beta chain was documented in a study of monozygotic twins with inflammatory bowel disease. Overall study results and limits: No difference in repertoire similarity was seen between concordant and discordant twins, possibly because power was limited. Whereas healthy co-twins had higher TCRbeta diversity (inverse Simpson), IBD patients had lower diversity.

Following a re-call of the 5' RACE reads, TCRdb has one entry per CDR3 protein and lacks DNA. This sample's clone table lists more than 300,000 distinct CDR3 sequences. This CDR3 contains 14 residues. Germline values: CDR1 SNHLY, CDR2 FYNNEI. Concerning this clonotype: The antigen remains undetermined.

The chain carries TRBV2 and TRBJ2-2. This sequence originates from a human donor with ulcerative colitis or Crohn's disease, or a healthy co-twin of an affected twin (not recorded which). The sequencing sample was made of blood. The CDR3 is CASRPTENTGELFF.